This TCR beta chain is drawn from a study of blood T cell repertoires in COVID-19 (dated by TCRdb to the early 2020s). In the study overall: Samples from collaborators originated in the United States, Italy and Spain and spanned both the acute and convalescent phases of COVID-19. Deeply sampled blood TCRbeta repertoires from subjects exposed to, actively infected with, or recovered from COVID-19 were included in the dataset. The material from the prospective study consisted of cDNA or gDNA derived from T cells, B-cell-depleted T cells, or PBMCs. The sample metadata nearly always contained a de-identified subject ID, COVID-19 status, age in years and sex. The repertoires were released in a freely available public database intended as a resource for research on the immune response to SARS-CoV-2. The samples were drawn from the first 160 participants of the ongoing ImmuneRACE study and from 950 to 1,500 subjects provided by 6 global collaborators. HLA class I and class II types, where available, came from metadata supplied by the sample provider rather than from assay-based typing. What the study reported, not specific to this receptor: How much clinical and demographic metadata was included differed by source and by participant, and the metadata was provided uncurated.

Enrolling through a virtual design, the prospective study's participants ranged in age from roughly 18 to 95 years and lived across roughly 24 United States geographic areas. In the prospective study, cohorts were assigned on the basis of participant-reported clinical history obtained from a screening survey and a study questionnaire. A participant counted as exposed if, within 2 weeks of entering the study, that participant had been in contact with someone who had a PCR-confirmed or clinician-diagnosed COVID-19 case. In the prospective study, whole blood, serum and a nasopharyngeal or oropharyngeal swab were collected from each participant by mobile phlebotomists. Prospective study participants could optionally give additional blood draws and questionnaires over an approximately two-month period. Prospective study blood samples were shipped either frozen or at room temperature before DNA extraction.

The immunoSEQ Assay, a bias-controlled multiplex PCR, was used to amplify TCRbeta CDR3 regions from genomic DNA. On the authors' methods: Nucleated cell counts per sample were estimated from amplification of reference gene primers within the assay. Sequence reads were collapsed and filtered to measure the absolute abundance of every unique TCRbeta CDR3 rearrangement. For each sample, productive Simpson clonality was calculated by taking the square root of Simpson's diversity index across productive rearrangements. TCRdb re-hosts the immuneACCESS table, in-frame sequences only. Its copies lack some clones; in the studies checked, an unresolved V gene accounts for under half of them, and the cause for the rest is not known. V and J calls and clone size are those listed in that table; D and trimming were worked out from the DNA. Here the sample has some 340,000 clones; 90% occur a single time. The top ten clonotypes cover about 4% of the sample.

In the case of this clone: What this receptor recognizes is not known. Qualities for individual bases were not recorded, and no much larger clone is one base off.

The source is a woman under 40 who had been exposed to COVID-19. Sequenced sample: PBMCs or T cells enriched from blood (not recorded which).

CDR3 region: CASTLGTRFSETQYF. The nucleotide sequence reads TGCGCCAGCACCCTAGGGACTAGGTTTTCAGAGACCCAGTACTTC. The sequence links TRBV5-1 to TRBJ2-5, and 8 junction bases match TRBD2. Looking up the germline V gene yields CDR1 SGHRS and CDR2 YFSETQ. From V the trimming removes 6 bases and from J it removes 4 bases, while the gene matches leave 11 bases of the junction unaccounted for. The CDR3, from cysteine to phenylalanine, totals 15 residues. CDR3 DNA is the only sequence kept; it has 45 bases, read in frame from the first base.